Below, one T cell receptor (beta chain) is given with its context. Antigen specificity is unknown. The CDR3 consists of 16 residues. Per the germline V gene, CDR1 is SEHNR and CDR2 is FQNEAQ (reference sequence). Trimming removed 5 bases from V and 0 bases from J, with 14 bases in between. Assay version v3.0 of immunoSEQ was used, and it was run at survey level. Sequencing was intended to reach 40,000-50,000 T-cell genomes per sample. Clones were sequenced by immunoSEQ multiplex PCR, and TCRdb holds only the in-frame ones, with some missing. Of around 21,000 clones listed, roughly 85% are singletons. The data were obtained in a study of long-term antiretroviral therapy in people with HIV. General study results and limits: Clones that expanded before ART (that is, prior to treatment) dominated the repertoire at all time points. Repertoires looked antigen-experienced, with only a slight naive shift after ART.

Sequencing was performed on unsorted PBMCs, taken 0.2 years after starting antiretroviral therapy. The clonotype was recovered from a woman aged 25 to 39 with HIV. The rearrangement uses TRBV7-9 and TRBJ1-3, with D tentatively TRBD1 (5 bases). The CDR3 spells CASSRREGTSGNTIYF. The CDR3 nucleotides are TGTGCCAGCAGCCGCAGGGAAGGAACCTCTGGAAACACCATATATTTT.